Listed here is a single TCR beta chain. Its target is unknown. The entry originates in a study of T cell responses to AZD1222 COVID-19 vaccine. Findings and limits, study-wide: Clonal diversity may have been underestimated, and the donors were mostly white British, with more females than males. Repertoire sampling occurred only after the peak T cell response.

Some clones are missing from TCRdb's copy, which holds only in-frame ones; the method was immunoSEQ multiplex PCR. The sample includes 150,000 to 200,000 clones, less than 95% of them seen just once. Germline V lookup: CDR1 MNHEY, CDR2 SMNVEV (reference sequence). CDR3 length equals 13 residues. The V gene end was trimmed by 6 bases and the J gene end by 4 bases; junction bases not matched to a gene: 2. The sample was peripheral blood, taken on day 0 of AZD1222 vaccination. The clonotype originates from an adult in good health. V usage is TRBV27 and J usage is TRBJ2-3; 9 nucleotides agree with TRBD1. The CDR3 reads CASRQGAADTQYF. The CDR3 nucleotides are TGTGCCAGCAGACAGGGGGCTGCAGATACGCAGTATTTT.